One and the same sample provided the 7 T cell receptor beta chains below, sequenced in a study of Graves' ophthalmopathy and Graves' hyperthyroidism. The TCR beta CDR3 regions underwent amplification from RNA transcripts. Second-round multiplex PCR followed a first-round RT-PCR using HTBI primers. One entry per CDR3 protein results from TCRdb running MiXCR on the multiplex PCR reads. The data show a few hundred thousand distinct CDR3 sequences, under 25% seen once. The sample taken for sequencing was peripheral blood. These receptors came from a woman between 18 and 30 years old with stable Graves' hyperthyroidism.

In its sample, this clonotype was seen many times. This chain joins TRBV28 and TRBJ2-5; weak D call: TRBD2 (5 bases). This CDR3 spans 16 amino acids. Trimming took 3 bases from V and 5 from J, leaving 19 bases between them. The germline V gene has CDR1 MDHEN and CDR2 SYDVKM. The CDR3 DNA sequence: TGTGCCAGCAGTTTGCGGTCGGGAACGGGTTTGGAGACCCAGTACTTC. Protein product: CASSLRSGTGLETQYF. Looking up the rest from reference TRBV28 and TRBJ2-5 gives the full variable domain: DVKVTQSSRYLVKRTGEKVFLECVQDMDHENMFWYRQDPGLGLRLIYFSYDVKMKEKGDIPEGYSVSREKKERFSLILESASTNQTSMYLCASSLRSGTGLETQYFGPGTRLLVL.

This clonotype was counted a single time. This CDR3 is CASSLARSLATRTYEQYF. The CDR3 DNA is TGTGCCAGCAGCTTAGCGCGGTCCCTAGCCACCAGAACCTACGAGCAGTACTTC. The V and J genes are TRBV7-2 and TRBJ2-7; D perhaps matches TRBD2 (5 bases). Germline V gene sequence: CDR1 SGHTA, CDR2 FQGNSA. The CDR3 extends over 18 amino acids. V was shortened by 0 bases and J by 2 bases, with 20 bases between the two germline ends.

This clonotype appeared many times. The genes are TRBV11-2 and TRBJ1-6, with 7 bases identical to TRBD1. Trimming took 5 bases from V and 12 from J; bases not matched to a gene: 7. Germline values: CDR1 SGHAT, CDR2 FQNNGV. CDR3 length equals 13 residues. The CDR3 nucleotides are TGTGCCAGCAGCATCCCTGACAGGGAACCCCTCCACTTT. This gives the protein CASSIPDREPLHF.

The sample holds many counts of this clonotype. This sequence joins TRBV11-2 and TRBJ2-2; no reliable D call. This CDR3 contains 14 residues. The V gene's germline CDR1 is SGHAT and CDR2 FQNNGV. Trimming stripped 4 bases from V and 1 base from J, with 7 bases between. In DNA, the CDR3 is TGTGCCAGCAGCTCTTACTTGAACACCGGGGAGCTGTTTTTT. Its protein product is CASSSYLNTGELFF.

This clonotype was observed at least ten times. The chain employs TRBV29-1 and TRBJ2-5; 8 nucleotides agree with TRBD1. This CDR3 region has 15 residues. Germline CDR1 reads SQVTM; CDR2 reads ANQGSEA. With V trimmed by 4 bases and J by 2 bases, 9 bases remained unmatched. CDR3 residues: CSVGGQGARQETQYF. The CDR3 region has the DNA TGCAGCGTTGGAGGCCAGGGGGCGCGGCAAGAGACCCAGTACTTC.

This clonotype was recorded at least ten times. The chain uses TRBV7-9 and TRBJ1-2; 7 nucleotides line up with TRBD1. CDR3 length: 13 residues. Per the germline V gene, CDR1 is SEHNR and CDR2 is FQNEAQ (reference sequence). V gave up 10 bases and J gave up 8 bases; unmatched junction bases: 13. This CDR3 reads CAILQTGTRGYTF. The CDR3 bases are TGTGCCATTCTGCAGACAGGGACTAGAGGCTACACCTTC.

This clonotype was recorded many times. The chain is built from TRBV7-9 and TRBJ1-2; D possibly corresponds to TRBD1 (6 bases). The CDR3 is made up of 11 amino acids. Germline CDR1 and CDR2: SEHNR and FQNEAQ (reference sequence). The CDR3 nucleotides are TGTGCGGGGGCGGAGAACTATGGCTACACCTTC. Translation gives CAGAENYGYTF.